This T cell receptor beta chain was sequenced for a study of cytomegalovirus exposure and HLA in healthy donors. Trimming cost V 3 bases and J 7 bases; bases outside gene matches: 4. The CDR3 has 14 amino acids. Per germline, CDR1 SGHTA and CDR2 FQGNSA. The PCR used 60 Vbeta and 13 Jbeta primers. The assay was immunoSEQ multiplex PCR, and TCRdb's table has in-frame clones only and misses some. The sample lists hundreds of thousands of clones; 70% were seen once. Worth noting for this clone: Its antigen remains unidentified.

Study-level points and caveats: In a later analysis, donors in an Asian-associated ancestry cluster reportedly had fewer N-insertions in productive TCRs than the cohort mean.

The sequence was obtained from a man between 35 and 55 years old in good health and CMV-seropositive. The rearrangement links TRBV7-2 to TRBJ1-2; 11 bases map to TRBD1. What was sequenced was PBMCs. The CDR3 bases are TGTGCCAGCAGCTTCCGGGACAGGGGGTTTGGCTACACCTTC. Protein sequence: CASSFRDRGFGYTF.